This T cell receptor (beta chain) was captured by sequencing in a study of PD-1 blockade in classical Hodgkin lymphoma. This clone was observed a handful of times. Its antigen remains unidentified. Clones were sequenced by immunoSEQ multiplex PCR, and TCRdb holds only the in-frame ones, with some missing. The sample holds over 70,000 clones, about nine tenths seen once. Time point meaning: cycle 4 day 1 (C4D1), after 5 to 7 weeks of nivolumab. Each of the patients experienced relapse following autologous stem cell transplantation, and their brentuximab vedotin exposure differed. CDR1 is WSHSY and CDR2 is SAAADI in the germline V gene. The CDR3 is made up of 12 amino acids. The V segment lost 4 bases and the J segment 5 bases; nucleotides outside the gene matches: 2. Study-level points and caveats: CD4+ TCR diversity rose significantly by C4D1, and CD8+ TCR diversity did not.

This sequence joins TRBV10-2 and TRBJ2-7; 7 positions match TRBD1. Sequencing was performed on peripheral blood mononuclear cells (PBMCs), taken before the fourth cycle of nivolumab. This receptor was identified in a human donor with classical Hodgkin lymphoma. CDR3 sequence: CASSVQGDEQYF. For the CDR3, the DNA is TGCGCCAGCAGTGTCCAGGGGGACGAGCAGTACTTC.